Listed below are T cell receptor beta chains from one sample, sequenced in a study of OX40 agonist ivuxolimab in advanced cancers. Only in-frame clones appear in the TCRdb table, and some are missing; sequencing was by immunoSEQ multiplex PCR. Seen here are tens of thousands of clones, about 91% observed once, and the top ten hold around an eighth. The sequenced sample was CD4+ or CD8+ T cells sorted from blood, obtained in a trial of the OX40 agonist ivuxolimab. Receptors originate from an adult with an advanced solid tumor such as melanoma, head and neck, liver or kidney cancer. Both conserved end residues are part of each CDR3. Fields, in order: clone size, J gene, V gene, CDR3 length, D gene, CDR3 protein, CDR3 DNA. The D gene is left open where the match is weak. Clone size is stated in some rows and not others, as once, few, many or a class when expanded.

>NA|TRBJ2-5|TRBV29-1|17|TRBD1
CSVEGGQGPLLQETQYF
TGCAGCGTTGAAGGGGGACAGGGCCCACTACTCCAAGAGACCCAGTACTTC
>NA|TRBJ2-3|TRBV5-3|16|TRBD2
CARSCGRERGADTQYF
TGTGCCAGAAGTTGTGGGCGGGAGAGGGGTGCAGATACGCAGTATTTT
>NA|TRBJ2-7|TRBV27|14|NA
CASSSSGPGYEQYF
NA
>NA|TRBJ2-7|TRBV9|13|TRBD1
CASSVRQGYEQYF
TGTGCCAGCAGCGTCAGACAGGGGTACGAGCAGTACTTC
>NA|TRBJ2-3|TRBV6-1|16|NA
CASSEQSGIISDTQYF
TGTGCCAGCAGTGAACAATCAGGGATTATCTCAGATACGCAGTATTTT
>NA|TRBJ2-3|TRBV2|15|TRBD2
CASSGLAASTDTQYF
TGTGCCAGCAGCGGACTAGCGGCTAGCACAGATACGCAGTATTTT
>NA|TRBJ2-1|TRBV4-3|18|NA
CASSQDATVPSPGNEQFF
TGCGCCAGCAGCCAAGATGCAACCGTTCCCTCCCCGGGCAATGAGCAGTTCTTC
>NA|TRBJ2-1|TRBV4-3|14|NA
CASSQDLDYNEQFF
TGCGCCAGCAGCCAAGACCTAGACTACAATGAGCAGTTCTTC
>NA|TRBJ1-2|TRBV6-6|14|NA
CASSYGAGGYGYTF
TGTGCCAGCAGTTACGGCGCAGGAGGTTATGGCTACACCTTC
>NA|TRBJ1-2|TRBV27|13|NA
CASSGTTNYGYTF
TGTGCCAGCAGTGGCACTACTAACTATGGCTACACCTTC
>NA|TRBJ2-1|TRBV29-1|17|TRBD1
CSVLSDDGTGVYNEQFF
TGCAGCGTCCTTTCCGACGACGGGACAGGGGTATACAATGAGCAGTTCTTC
>NA|TRBJ2-7|TRBV5-5|13|NA
CASSLDPSYEQYF
TGTGCCAGCAGCTTGGACCCTTCCTACGAGCAGTACTTC
>NA|TRBJ1-1|TRBV6-1|12|NA
CASSEGGTEAFF
TGTGCCAGCAGTGAAGGGGGTACTGAAGCTTTCTTT
>NA|TRBJ2-5|TRBV15|15|TRBD2
CATSSGGVSIETQYF
TGTGCCACCTCGAGCGGGGGGGTCTCCATCGAGACCCAGTACTTC
>NA|TRBJ2-3|TRBV27|15|TRBD2
CASSPSGGAAYTQYF
TGTGCCAGCAGTCCTAGCGGGGGGGCCGCGTATACGCAGTATTTT
>NA|TRBJ2-2|TRBV19|12|NA
CASSIRVGELFF
TGTGCCAGTAGTATAAGGGTCGGGGAGCTGTTTTTT
>NA|TRBJ2-7|TRBV4-1|15|TRBD1
CASSHILTGAGEQYF
TGCGCCAGCAGCCATATACTGACAGGGGCTGGGGAGCAGTACTTC
>NA|TRBJ2-7|TRBV19|16|NA
CASSAYPGRLSYEQYF
TGTGCCAGTAGTGCTTATCCAGGCAGACTGTCCTACGAGCAGTACTTC
>NA|TRBJ2-7|TRBV13|16|TRBD2
CASSSGLAESSYEQYF
TGTGCCAGCAGCTCGGGACTAGCGGAATCCTCCTACGAGCAGTACTTC
>NA|TRBJ2-5|TRBV4-1|15|NA
CASSQVRGRQETQYF
TGCGCCAGCAGCCAAGTGCGTGGTCGACAAGAGACCCAGTACTTC
>NA|TRBJ2-7|TRBV6-5|15|TRBD1
CASREQGAGSYEQYF
TGTGCCAGCAGGGAACAGGGGGCCGGCTCTTACGAGCAGTACTTC
>few|TRBJ1-6|TRBV19|14|NA
CASSYAGDNSPLHF
TGTGCCAGTAGTTATGCAGGTGATAATTCACCCCTCCACTTT
>NA|TRBJ2-7|TRBV30|12|NA
CAWSVAGREQYF
TGTGCCTGGAGTGTAGCGGGCCGCGAGCAGTACTTC
>NA|TRBJ2-5|TRBV10-3|18|NA
CAISETGRTDQYQETQYF
TGTGCCATCAGTGAGACGGGGCGGACGGACCAGTACCAAGAGACCCAGTACTTC
>NA|TRBJ2-5|TRBV5-6|11|NA
CASGQQETQYF
TGTGCCAGCGGACAACAAGAGACCCAGTACTTC
>NA|TRBJ2-5|TRBV15|15|TRBD2
CATSKDGTSGETQYF
TGTGCCACCAGCAAGGATGGGACTAGCGGGGAGACCCAGTACTTC
>NA|TRBJ2-3|TRBV29-1|14|TRBD2
CSVEGLAGVGTQYF
TGCAGCGTTGAAGGACTAGCGGGAGTGGGCACGCAGTATTTT
>NA|TRBJ1-5|TRBV6-5|15|NA
CASTDSFFSNQPQHF
TGTGCCAGCACCGACAGTTTCTTCAGCAATCAGCCCCAGCATTTT
>NA|TRBJ2-3|TRBV7-2|15|TRBD2
CASSPLAGAVDTQYF
TGTGCCAGCAGCCCGCTAGCGGGGGCCGTGGATACGCAGTATTTT
>NA|TRBJ1-1|TRBV12-5|15|NA
CASGPPEALNTEAFF
TGTGCTAGTGGCCCCCCGGAAGCTTTGAACACTGAAGCTTTCTTT
>NA|TRBJ1-3|TRBV12-5|15|TRBD1
CASRPGRGQGNTIYF
TGTGCTAGTCGGCCGGGCAGGGGGCAAGGAAACACCATATATTTT
>NA|TRBJ1-1|TRBV30|13|NA
CAWGNTLNTEAFF
TGTGCCTGGGGCAATACTTTGAACACTGAAGCTTTCTTT
>NA|TRBJ1-5|TRBV2|13|NA
CASSGTSNQPQHF
TGTGCCAGCAGTGGGACTTCGAATCAGCCCCAGCATTTT
>NA|TRBJ2-1|TRBV5-1|15|TRBD2
CASSLGLASYNEQFF
TGCGCCAGCAGCTTGGGACTAGCGTCCTACAATGAGCAGTTCTTC
>NA|TRBJ2-7|TRBV19|15|TRBD2
CASSMVAGGRNEQYF
TGTGCCAGTAGTATGGTAGCGGGAGGTAGAAACGAGCAGTACTTC
>NA|TRBJ1-4|TRBV7-9|13|NA
CASLDSIDEKLFF
TGTGCCAGCCTAGACTCTATCGATGAAAAACTGTTTTTT
>NA|TRBJ2-1|TRBV27|16|NA
CASSLLPPQPYNEQFF
TGTGCCAGCAGTTTACTCCCCCCCCAGCCCTACAATGAGCAGTTCTTC
>NA|TRBJ1-1|TRBV27|14|NA
CASSLPGANTEAFF
TGTGCCAGCAGTTTACCGGGCGCGAACACTGAAGCTTTCTTT
>few|TRBJ1-1|TRBV9|14|NA
CASSVGGPNTEAFF
TGTGCCAGCAGCGTAGGGGGCCCGAACACTGAAGCTTTCTTT
>NA|TRBJ1-6|TRBV7-9|13|TRBD1
CASSDGQGTPLHF
TGTGCCAGCAGCGATGGACAGGGAACACCCCTCCACTTT
>NA|TRBJ2-3|TRBV5-4|13|NA
CASSRGTGDTQYF
TGTGCCAGCAGCCGCGGGACCGGAGATACGCAGTATTTT
>NA|TRBJ2-7|TRBV9|15|NA
CASSAGAGSPYEQYF
TGTGCCAGCAGCGCCGGGGCGGGCAGCCCCTACGAGCAGTACTTC
>NA|TRBJ2-3|TRBV4-2|13|NA
CASSQDLGGWQYF
TGTGCCAGCAGCCAAGATCTAGGGGGGTGGCAGTATTTT